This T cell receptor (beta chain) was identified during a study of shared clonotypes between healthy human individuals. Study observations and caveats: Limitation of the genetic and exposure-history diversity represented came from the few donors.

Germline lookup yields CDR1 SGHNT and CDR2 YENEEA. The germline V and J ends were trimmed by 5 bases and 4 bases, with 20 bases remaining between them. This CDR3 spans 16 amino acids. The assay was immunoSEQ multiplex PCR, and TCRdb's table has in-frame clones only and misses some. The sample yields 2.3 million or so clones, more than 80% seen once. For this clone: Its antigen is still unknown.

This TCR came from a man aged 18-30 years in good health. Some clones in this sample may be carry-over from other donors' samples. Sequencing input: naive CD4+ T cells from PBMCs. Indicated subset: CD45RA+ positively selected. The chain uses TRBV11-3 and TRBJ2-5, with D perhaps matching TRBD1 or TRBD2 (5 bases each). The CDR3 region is CASSIPYSRGGETQYF. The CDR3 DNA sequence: TGTGCCAGCAGCATACCGTACAGCCGTGGGGGAGAGACCCAGTACTTC.